This passage covers 19 T cell receptor beta chains from one sample sequenced in a study of T cells expressing NK-cell markers. For each CDR3 protein, TCRdb gives one entry from its re-call of the 5' RACE reads, without DNA. Across approximately 460,000 distinct CDR3 sequences, the top ten clones capture more than 7% of the sample. Sequencing used blood T cells: a sorted CD56 or NKG2C T cell subset, CD4+ or CD8+ T cells, or bulk PBMC T cells (not recorded which). Receptors were obtained from a woman aged 18-70 years in good health.

V gene TRBV2 combines with J gene TRBJ2-5; TCRdb proposes TRBD2, but this gene call is untestable without DNA. CDR1 is SNHLY, CDR2 FYNNEI, per germline. This CDR3 has 16 residues. The CDR3 protein is CASGLAGVPPQETQYF.

The chain combines TRBV19 with TRBJ2-1; TCRdb's D gene call, TRBD1, goes unchecked for lack of DNA. CDR3 length: 15 residues. The germline V gene has CDR1 LNHDA and CDR2 SQIVND (reference sequence). The CDR3 sequence is CASSIDGQGGNEQFF.

The chain is built from TRBV12-3 or TRBV12-4 and TRBJ2-1; the D call of TRBD1 rests on TCRdb alone, since no DNA is present to check it. This CDR3 has 13 residues. The chain's CDR3 is CASRAGTLNEQFF.

The gene calls are TRBV18 and TRBJ1-2. CDR3 length: 14 residues. Germline V gene data show CDR1 as KGHSH and CDR2 as LQKENI. The CDR3 here is CASSPPTDPYGYTF. Using reference TRBV18 and TRBJ1-2 for the parts outside the CDR3, the full variable domain is NAGVMQNPRHLVRRRGQEARLRCSPMKGHSHVYWYRQLPEEGLKFMVYLQKENIIDESGMPKERFSAEFPKEGPSILRIQQVVRGDSAAYFCASSPPTDPYGYTFGSGTRLTVV.

J is TRBJ2-5 and V is TRBV29-1; TCRdb gives TRBD2 as the D gene, but with no DNA this cannot be confirmed. The CDR3 has 14 residues. Per the germline V gene, CDR1 is SQVTM and CDR2 is ANQGSEA. CDR3 amino acids: CSVEGSGLSRTQYF.

This chain uses TRBV12-3 or TRBV12-4 with TRBJ2-3; checking the TCRdb D call of TRBD2 is not possible without DNA. The CDR3 extends over 17 amino acids. CDR3 loop: CASSLVFLAGGRDTQYF.

This rearrangement joins TRBV5-6 to TRBJ2-1; the TCRdb D gene call, TRBD1, has no DNA to confirm it. Germline CDR1 SGHDT, CDR2 YYEEEE. The CDR3 extends over 12 amino acids. This CDR3 reads CASSLGTGPRFF.

The genes are TRBV4-2 and TRBJ2-5; TCRdb picks TRBD2, but there is no DNA to check that call. From germline, CDR1 is LGHNA and CDR2 YNFKEQ. The CDR3 has 16 amino acids. CDR3 sequence: CASSQVTGTSGRTQYF.

The J gene is TRBJ2-1, the V gene TRBV19; TCRdb picks TRBD2, but there is no DNA to check that call. The CDR3 runs to 17 residues. Per germline, CDR1 LNHDA and CDR2 SQIVND (reference sequence). The CDR3 loop is CASSIMLAGARDGEQFF.

This sequence joins TRBV7-2 and TRBJ1-3. Germline V CDR1 and CDR2: SGHTA, FQGNSA. The CDR3 is 15 residues long. The chain's CDR3 is CASSLAGSSGNTIYF.

The chain couples TRBV29-1 to TRBJ2-2. Germline-derived CDR1 and CDR2 are SQVTM and ANQGSEA. This CDR3 has 13 amino acids. The CDR3 spells CSVDSGTTGELFF.

This chain connects TRBV6-1 to TRBJ1-5; there is no DNA to check the TCRdb D call of TRBD1. The germline V gene encodes CDR1 MNHNS and CDR2 SASEGT. The CDR3 loop spans 15 amino acids. The CDR3 loop is CASSRRTGGDQPQHF.

Here the CDR3 reads CASSQVARLGRFF. J is TRBJ2-1 and V is TRBV4-1. This CDR3 region has 13 residues. Germline assignment: CDR1 MGHRA and CDR2 YSYEKL.

The chain has TRBV7-9 and TRBJ2-2; TCRdb calls TRBD1, which cannot be checked without DNA. The V gene's germline CDR1 is SEHNR and CDR2 FQNEAQ (reference sequence). CDR3 length: 16 amino acids. The CDR3: CASSGPLTGGTGELFF. Using reference TRBV7-9 and TRBJ2-2 for the parts outside the CDR3, the full variable domain is DTGVSQNPRHKITKRGQNVTFRCDPISEHNRLYWYRQTLGQGPEFLTYFQNEAQLEKSRLLSDRFSAERPKGSFSTLEIQRTEQGDSAMYLCASSGPLTGGTGELFFGEGSRLTVL.

V gene TRBV11-1 combines with J gene TRBJ2-3; no DNA is available, so the TRBD2 call from TCRdb remains unchecked. The CDR3 covers 16 residues. Per the germline V gene, CDR1 is SGHAT and CDR2 is FQDESV (reference sequence). CDR3 region: CASSGRTSGRADTQYF.

The genes are TRBV7-9 and TRBJ1-1; TCRdb returns TRBD1, unconfirmable since there is no DNA. The germline CDR1 and CDR2 sequences are SEHNR and FQNEAQ (reference sequence). The CDR3 is 17 residues long. CDR3 amino acids: CASSLTSTGALYTEAFF. The full variable domain, its missing parts supplied by reference TRBV7-9 and TRBJ1-1, is DTGVSQNPRHKITKRGQNVTFRCDPISEHNRLYWYRQTLGQGPEFLTYFQNEAQLEKSRLLSDRFSAERPKGSFSTLEIQRTEQGDSAMYLCASSLTSTGALYTEAFFGQGTRLTVV.

V is TRBV7-2 and J is TRBJ2-7; TCRdb picks TRBD1, but there is no DNA to check that call. This CDR3 is built from 16 residues. Germline loops: CDR1 SGHTA, CDR2 FQGNSA. The CDR3 reads CASSLAAGQLLYEQYF.

The CDR3 spells CASRPVLLAGLLNEQFF. The rearrangement uses TRBV12-3 or TRBV12-4 and TRBJ2-1; TCRdb calls TRBD2, which cannot be checked without DNA. The CDR3 is 17 amino acids.

This chain links TRBV5-1 with TRBJ1-2; TCRdb selects TRBD1, and the lack of DNA leaves this call unchecked. Germline V gene lookup returns CDR1 SGHRS and CDR2 YFSETQ. The CDR3 is made up of 17 amino acids. The CDR3 protein is CASSSQPYRGPNYGYTF.